This T cell receptor (beta chain) was sequenced in a study of Tregs in tolerant kidney transplant recipients. Study findings and constraints: Few patients were studied, so findings need validation in larger groups. Donor-specific Treg expansion exceeded global Treg expansion in tolerant patients, suggesting antigen drive. This study did not directly address biological reproducibility.

The V gene lost 6 bases and the J gene lost 4 bases, with 12 bases spanning the gap. Per the germline V gene, CDR1 is LNHDA and CDR2 is SQIVND (reference sequence). CDR3 length equals 13 residues. TCRdb's copy holds only in-frame clones and misses some; the assay was immunoSEQ multiplex PCR. The table lists roughly 66,000 clones, around 90% of them singletons. Note on this clone: Its specificity is unknown.

This specimen was CD8+ T cells from blood, taken before the transplant. The origin of this receptor is a human donor who received a combined kidney and bone marrow transplant. V usage is TRBV19 and J usage is TRBJ1-2; possibly TRBD1 for D (6 bases). The CDR3 DNA is TGTGCCAGTAGGCCCGGGACACCCTATGGCTACACCTTC. This translates into CASRPGTPYGYTF.